Each of the 6 T cell receptor beta chains below was sequenced from the same sample in a study of blood T cell repertoires in COVID-19. The data were produced by immunoSEQ multiplex PCR, yet TCRdb's version contains in-frame clones alone and is incomplete. The sample has around 300,000 clones, roughly 85% seen once. What was sequenced was PBMCs or T cells enriched from blood (not recorded which). Receptors were obtained from a woman between 45 and 60 years old who had recovered from COVID-19.

In its sample, this clone was seen a few times. Distinct nucleotide sequences in the sample also encode this CDR3. The gene calls are TRBV3-1 (or the pseudogene TRBV3-2) and TRBJ1-1; no clear D. The CDR3 spans 13 residues. V was cut by 1 base and J by 5 bases, with 8 bases left in between. Per the germline V gene, CDR1 is LGHDT and CDR2 is YNNKEL (reference sequence). This chain's CDR3 is CASSQVRGTEAFF. Written as DNA, the CDR3 is TGTGCCAGCAGCCAAGTGCGAGGTACTGAAGCTTTCTTT.

J is TRBJ2-3 and V is TRBV30; 10 bases are a match to TRBD2. From germline, CDR1 is GTSNPN and CDR2 SVGIG (reference sequence). The CDR3 runs to 14 residues. Trimming removed 1 base from V and 4 bases from J; junction bases left unmatched: 2. CDR3 sequence reads: CAWSALAGADTQYF. CDR3 nucleotide sequence: TGTGCCTGGAGTGCCCTAGCGGGAGCAGATACGCAGTATTTT.

A word on this clone: Other DNA sequences in this specimen translate into the identical CDR3. J is TRBJ2-7 and V is TRBV5-1; D is unclear. Germline-derived CDR1 and CDR2 are SGHRS and YFSETQ. The ends were cut back, 0 bases at V and 5 bases at J, with 6 bases in the middle. The CDR3 contains 12 residues. The CDR3 DNA is TGCGCCAGCAGCTTGGTTGGAGACGAGCAGTACTTC. It encodes CASSLVGDEQYF.

CDR3 nucleotide sequence: TGTGCCAGCAGCTTAATGGGGGGGGACACTGAAGCTTTCTTT. As protein: CASSLMGGDTEAFF. The chain has TRBV7-8 and TRBJ1-1; D might be TRBD1 (5 bases). The ends were cut back, 2 bases at V and 3 bases at J, with 10 bases in the middle. Per the germline V gene, CDR1 is SGHVS and CDR2 is FQNEAQ. This CDR3 spans 14 amino acids.

The CDR3 DNA follows: TGTGCCAGCAGTAATTTGGGGAGGAACACTGAAGCTTTCTTT. Its translation is CASSNLGRNTEAFF. The chain employs TRBV5-6 and TRBJ1-1; D gene ambiguous. Trimming shortened V by 5 bases and J by 1 base, and 12 bases separated the two germline ends. Germline values: CDR1 SGHDT, CDR2 YYEEEE. The CDR3 extends over 14 amino acids.

The gene calls are TRBV7-3 and TRBJ2-1, with 8 bases that match TRBD1. Trimming cost V 4 bases and J 10 bases; bases outside gene matches: 18. CDR1 is SGHTA and CDR2 is FQGTGA in the germline V gene. CDR3 size: 17 residues. CDR3 DNA sequence: TGTGCCAGCAGCTCGGGCGTCTATATGACAGGGGTTAGAGAGCAGTTCTTC. The encoded protein is CASSSGVYMTGVREQFF.